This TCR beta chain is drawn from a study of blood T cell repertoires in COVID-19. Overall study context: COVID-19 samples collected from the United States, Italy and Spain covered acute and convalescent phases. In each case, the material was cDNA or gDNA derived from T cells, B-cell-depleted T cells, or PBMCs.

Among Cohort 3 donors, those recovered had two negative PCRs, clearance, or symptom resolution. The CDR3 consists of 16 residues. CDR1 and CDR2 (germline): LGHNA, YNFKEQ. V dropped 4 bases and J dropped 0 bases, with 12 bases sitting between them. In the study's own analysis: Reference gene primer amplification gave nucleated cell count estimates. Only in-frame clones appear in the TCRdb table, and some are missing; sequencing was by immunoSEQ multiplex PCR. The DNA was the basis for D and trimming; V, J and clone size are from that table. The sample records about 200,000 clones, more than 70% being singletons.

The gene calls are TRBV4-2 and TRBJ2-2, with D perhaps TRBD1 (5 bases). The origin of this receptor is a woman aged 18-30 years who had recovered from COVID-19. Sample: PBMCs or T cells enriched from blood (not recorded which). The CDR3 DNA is TGTGCCAGCAGCCTGTTCGACAGCCCGAACACCGGGGAGCTGTTTTTT. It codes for CASSLFDSPNTGELFF.